This T cell receptor beta chain emerged from a study of blood T cell repertoires in COVID-19. Across the whole study: The origin of the acute and convalescent COVID-19 samples was the United States, Italy and Spain. PBMCs, B-cell-depleted T cells, or T cells provided the cDNA or gDNA that made up the material.

CDR3 length: 14 residues. Trimming removed 7 bases from V and 7 bases from J, with 16 bases in between. The germline gives CDR1 MNHEY, CDR2 SVGAGI. In the original processing: Reference gene primers were amplified, and this amplification served to estimate nucleated cell counts. Profiled with immunoSEQ multiplex PCR; TCRdb holds only in-frame clones, not every one. The V and J calls and the clone size are those of that table, but D and trimming were determined from the DNA. Of roughly 60,000 clones listed, 75% to 90% are singletons. The chain couples TRBV6-5 to TRBJ2-2, with D perhaps matching TRBD2 (5 bases). The sequence was collected from an elderly man with acute or convalescent COVID-19. Sequencing input: peripheral blood. This chain's CDR3 is CASTRGSDFGELFF. CDR3 DNA: TGTGCCAGCACCCGAGGGAGTGATTTCGGGGAGCTGTTTTTT.